This TCR beta chain stems from a study of T cell responses to AZD1222 COVID-19 vaccine. The CDR3 sequence is 14 residues long. CDR1 SGHDT and CDR2 YYEEEE come from the germline V gene. Trimming removed 8 bases from V and 4 bases from J, with 15 bases in between. The repertoire was sequenced with immunoSEQ multiplex PCR; TCRdb's copy has only in-frame clones and lacks some. The sample contains 150,000 to 200,000 clones, approximately 90% of which appear only once. The V call is TRBV5-6, the J call TRBJ1-4; D is uncertain. This receptor was identified in an adult in good health. The material sequenced was peripheral blood, taken on day 0 of AZD1222 vaccination. CDR3: CARVRRNLNEKLFF. In DNA, the CDR3 is TGTGCCAGGGTAAGGAGGAACCTTAATGAAAAACTGTTTTTT.